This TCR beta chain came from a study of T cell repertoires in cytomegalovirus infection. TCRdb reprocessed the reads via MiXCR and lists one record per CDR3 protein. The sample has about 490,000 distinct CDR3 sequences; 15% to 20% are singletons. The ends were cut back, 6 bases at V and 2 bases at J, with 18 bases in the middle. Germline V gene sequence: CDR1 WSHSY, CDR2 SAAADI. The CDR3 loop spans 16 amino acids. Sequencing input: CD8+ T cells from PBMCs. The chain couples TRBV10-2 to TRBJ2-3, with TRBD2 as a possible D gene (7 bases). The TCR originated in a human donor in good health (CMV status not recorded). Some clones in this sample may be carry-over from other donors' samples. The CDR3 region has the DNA TGCGCCAGCAGCCCGGGGTCAGCGGGACACACAGATACGCAGTATTTT. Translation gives CASSPGSAGHTDTQYF.